Following are 2 T cell receptor beta chains from one sample sequenced in a study of cytomegalovirus exposure and HLA in healthy donors. The primer mix had 60 Vbeta and 13 Jbeta primers. The data were produced by immunoSEQ multiplex PCR, yet TCRdb's version contains in-frame clones alone and is incomplete. The sample has over 150,000 clones, 70% to 90% seen once. The sequenced sample was PBMCs. The receptors come from a woman in her twenties or thirties in good health and CMV-seropositive.

The V and J genes are TRBV7-9 and TRBJ1-3, with a possible D match to TRBD1 (6 bases). Trimming took off 5 bases at V and 7 bases at J, with 21 bases between the two ends. The CDR3 consists of 16 residues. Germline V gene data show CDR1 as SEHNR and CDR2 as FQNEAQ (reference sequence). The DNA for the CDR3 is TGTGCCAGCAGCCAAGCGTTTGGACAGCTAACGAACACCATATATTTT. It encodes CASSQAFGQLTNTIYF.

This chain connects TRBV9 to TRBJ2-3; TRBD2 matches 7 bases. J was trimmed by 4 bases and V by 4 bases; bases with no gene match: 9. The CDR3 is 15 amino acids. Germline V gene sequence: CDR1 SGDLS, CDR2 YYNGEE. The CDR3 loop reads CASSRFGGGADTQYF. The CDR3 region has the DNA TGTGCCAGCAGCAGATTTGGCGGGGGTGCAGATACGCAGTATTTT.